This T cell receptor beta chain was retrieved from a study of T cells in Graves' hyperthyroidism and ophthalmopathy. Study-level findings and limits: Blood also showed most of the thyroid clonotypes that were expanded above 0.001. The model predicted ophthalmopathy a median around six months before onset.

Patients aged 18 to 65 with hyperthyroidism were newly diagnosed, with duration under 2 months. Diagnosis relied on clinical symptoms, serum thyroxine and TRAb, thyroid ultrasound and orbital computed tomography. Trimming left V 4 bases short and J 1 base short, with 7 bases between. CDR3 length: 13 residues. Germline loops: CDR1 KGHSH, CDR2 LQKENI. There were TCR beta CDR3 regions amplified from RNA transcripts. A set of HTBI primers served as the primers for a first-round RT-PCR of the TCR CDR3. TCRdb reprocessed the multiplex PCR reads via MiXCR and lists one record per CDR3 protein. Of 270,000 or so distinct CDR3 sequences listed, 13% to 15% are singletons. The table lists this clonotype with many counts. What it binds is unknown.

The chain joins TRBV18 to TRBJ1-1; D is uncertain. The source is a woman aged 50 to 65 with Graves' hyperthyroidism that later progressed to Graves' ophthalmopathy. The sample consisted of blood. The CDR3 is CASSQRQNTEAFF. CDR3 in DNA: TGTGCCAGCTCACAGCGGCAGAACACTGAAGCTTTCTTT.